This T cell receptor (beta chain) was recorded in a study of blood T cells in healthy people across ages. Broader study findings: Naive and antigen-experienced cells could not be conclusively compared, given unsorted PBMCs.

Alongside a J-beta primer mix, a sample-barcoded 5' primer served in a second PCR lasting roughly 7 to 11 cycles. TCRdb itself ran the 5' RACE reads through MiXCR, one entry per CDR3 protein. The repertoire holds around 1,500,000 distinct CDR3 sequences, with 28% as singletons. The CDR3 totals 15 residues. In germline, CDR1 is DFQATT, CDR2 SNEGSKA (reference sequence). Trimming took off 3 bases at V and 0 bases at J, with 13 bases between the two ends. This clonotype has only a few counts. The antigen is undetermined. The chain couples TRBV20-1 to TRBJ2-3, with unresolved D. Sequencing used blood. This TCR was recovered from a woman in her 30s in good health. CDR3 sequence: CSARNSGESTDTQYF. As DNA, the CDR3 is TGCAGTGCTAGGAATTCCGGAGAAAGCACAGATACGCAGTATTTT.